Each of the 10 T cell receptor beta chains below was sequenced from the same sample in a study of response to subunit inactivated influenza vaccine (dated 2018 in TCRdb). The library was generated by RT-PCR. Data came from an Illumina HiSeq 2500. TCRdb reran the public reads through fastp at Q25 and MiXCR, keeping productive beta chains. CDR3 protein duplicates are merged, each entry listing the most common genes and DNA. For this sample the table gives 500,000 or so distinct CDR3 sequences, of which roughly 9.7% were detected only once. The top ten clones comprise over 9.5% of the sample. The sample's time point, from its label and the paper: approximately 40 days after influenza vaccine administration. Sequenced material: PBMCs from blood, taken more than 35 days after vaccination. These receptors originate from a man aged 50 or older who received an inactivated influenza vaccine. Donor details come from another sample of the same person, matched by shared clones.

The chain carries TRBV14 and TRBJ2-1, with a weak D call TRBD1 (6 bases). The V end was cut by 5 bases, the J end by 1 base, with 9 bases between. The germline V gene has CDR1 SGHDN and CDR2 FVKESK. The CDR3 covers 14 residues. In DNA, the CDR3 is TGTGCCAGCAGCAACAGGGATTCCTACAATGAGCAGTTCTTC. It encodes CASSNRDSYNEQFF.

This clonotype was counted between two and nine times. The chain links TRBV29-1 to TRBJ2-1; possible D gene TRBD2, 6 bases. The CDR3 runs 13 residues. Per germline, CDR1 SQVTM and CDR2 ANQGSEA. The chain's CDR3 is CSCPAGMSGEQFF. CDR3 coding DNA: TGCAGTTGTCCGGCGGGGATGAGCGGTGAGCAGTTCTTC.

This clonotype has at least ten counts. The CDR3 DNA sequence: TGCAGCGTTGGGGAGGGTAATTCACCCCTCCACTTT. Protein sequence: CSVGEGNSPLHF. The chain uses TRBV29-1 and TRBJ1-6, with unresolved D. The germline V gene encodes CDR1 SQVTM and CDR2 ANQGSEA. CDR3 length equals 12 residues. The V gene lost 4 bases and the J gene lost 6 bases, with 7 bases spanning the gap.

The V and J genes are TRBV4-1 and TRBJ2-3, with 14 bases lining up with TRBD2. Germline V lookup: CDR1 MGHRA, CDR2 YSYEKL. V lost 8 bases and J lost 0; bases outside the gene matches: 10. CDR3 length: 18 amino acids. The CDR3: CASGRGLAGGTSTDTQYF. CDR3 DNA sequence: TGCGCCAGCGGCCGCGGACTAGCGGGGGGTACTAGCACAGATACGCAGTATTTT.

This clonotype was counted at least ten times. This rearrangement joins TRBV12-3 or TRBV12-4 to TRBJ2-7, with D possibly being TRBD1 (6 bases). V lost 2 bases and J lost 0, with 8 bases in between. The CDR3 loop spans 14 amino acids. The CDR3 loop is CASSLLGGSYEQYF. The CDR3 DNA reads TGTGCCAGCAGTTTACTAGGGGGCTCCTACGAGCAGTACTTC.

In its sample, this clonotype was seen a few times. This chain joins TRBV5-1 and TRBJ2-5; D unresolved. Germline loops: CDR1 SGHRS, CDR2 YFSETQ. Trimming shortened V by 0 bases and J by 3 bases, and 3 bases separated the two germline ends. The length of the CDR3 is 12 residues. CDR3: CASSLGKETQYF. The CDR3 region has the DNA TGCGCCAGCAGCTTGGGGAAAGAGACCCAGTACTTC.

This clonotype was picked up many times. The chain links TRBV15 to TRBJ1-5, with D perhaps matching TRBD1 (5 bases). Germline loops: CDR1 LNHNV, CDR2 YYDKDF (reference sequence). V lost 0 bases to trimming and J lost 7 bases, with 10 bases between them. CDR3 size: 14 residues. CDR3: CATSRDVGGQPQHF. The CDR3 nucleotides read TGTGCCACCAGCAGAGATGTGGGGGGACAGCCCCAGCATTTT.

This clonotype was counted only a few times. The chain has TRBV2 and TRBJ2-7; D is uncertain. Germline V lookup: CDR1 SNHLY, CDR2 FYNNEI. V lost 6 bases and J 9 bases, leaving 12 bases between the germline ends. The CDR3 runs 11 residues. Here the CDR3 reads CASSEPAMQYF. As DNA, the CDR3 is TGTGCCAGCAGCGAACCGGCTATGCAGTACTTC.

This clonotype was found once. This may be a read error, as it is one base from a much larger clone. The rearrangement joins TRBV12-3 or TRBV12-4 to TRBJ1-6; 9 bases are a match to TRBD1. CDR3 length: 15 amino acids. For the CDR3, the DNA is TGTGCCAGCAGTTTGGGGGGACAGGGCGATTCACCCCTCGACTTT. It yields the protein CASSLGGQGDSPLDF.

The chain combines TRBV4-1 with TRBJ2-5; tentative D call: TRBD2 (5 bases). Looked up from germline, CDR1 is MGHRA and CDR2 is YSYEKL. Between the trimmed V and J ends, which lost 1 base and 3 bases, there was a span of 9 bases. The CDR3 loop spans 14 amino acids. The CDR3, as DNA: TGCGCCAGCAGCCAAGTTGGAGGAAAAGAGACCCAGTACTTC. This codes for CASSQVGGKETQYF.